Listed below are T cell receptor beta chains from one sample, sequenced in a study of post-analysis software for immune sequencing data. One entry per CDR3 protein, called by TCRdb with MiXCR from the PCR reads. Altogether about 200,000 distinct CDR3 sequences are present, 25% to 30% being singletons, with the ten largest covering 3% to 4%. The sample consisted of blood. These receptors came from a girl between 2 and 17 years old with multiple sclerosis. CDR3s include the opening cysteine and the closing phenylalanine or tryptophan. D genes are given only for firm matches. Some rows have no size entry. The others give once, few or many, or a class for an expanded clone.

J	size	D	V	CDR3	DNA
TRBJ2-7	-	-	TRBV6-4	CASSRIPGAGIEQYF	TGTGCCAGCAGCCGCATTCCTGGGGCTGGGATCGAGCAGTACTTC
TRBJ1-1	-	-	TRBV20-1	CSAYRVTEAFF	TGCAGTGCTTACAGGGTTACTGAAGCTTTCTTT
TRBJ2-1	many	-	TRBV12-3/TRBV12-4	CASTEDPTRVNEQFF	TGTGCCAGCACCGAGGACCCGACCCGGGTCAATGAGCAGTTCTTC
TRBJ1-2	many	-	TRBV29-1	CSVVGTSLGYTF	TGCAGCGTTGTAGGGACAAGCCTTGGCTACACCTTC
TRBJ2-7	many	TRBD2	TRBV6-1	CASTRQTRGSGRMGEQYF	TGTGCCAGCACCCGGCAGACTCGGGGAAGCGGGAGAATGGGGGAGCAGTACTTC
TRBJ1-3	-	-	TRBV20-1	CSARDQGLWGNTIYF	TGCAGTGCTAGAGATCAGGGGTTGTGGGGAAACACCATATATTTT
TRBJ2-5	once	TRBD2	TRBV20-1	CSAPGPDSLAGVWGNEQYF	TGCAGTGCACCCGGGCCCGATTCTTTAGCGGGAGTTTGGGGCAATGAGCAGTACTTC
TRBJ2-4	many	-	TRBV6-1	CASSEVSAYLNIQYF	TGTGCCAGCAGTGAAGTCTCAGCCTATCTCAACATTCAGTACTTC
TRBJ1-2	many	-	TRBV28	CASSLETGTHGYTF	TGTGCCAGCAGTTTAGAGACGGGTACTCATGGCTACACCTTC
TRBJ2-3	many	-	TRBV7-9	CASSRDSTDTQYF	TGCGCCAGCAGCAGGGATAGCACAGATACGCAGTATTTT
TRBJ1-2	-	TRBD1	TRBV28	CASSPDRVRYGYTF	TGTGCCAGCAGTCCAGACAGGGTACGCTATGGCTACACCTTC
TRBJ1-5	many	TRBD1	TRBV28	CASRNYPGTDYNQPQHF	TGTGCCAGCAGAAATTACCCAGGGACAGATTACAATCAGCCCCAGCATTTT
TRBJ2-7	-	TRBD1	TRBV7-2	CASSLAQRTGSEQYF	TGTGCCAGCAGCTTAGCGCAGAGGACAGGGTCCGAGCAGTACTTC
TRBJ1-1	few	-	TRBV27	CASSLRGQNTEAFF	TGTGCCAGCAGTTTACGAGGACAGAACACTGAAGCTTTCTTT
TRBJ2-3	few	-	TRBV28	CASSLAQSHTQYF	TGTGCCAGCAGTTTAGCCCAGTCGCATACGCAGTATTTT
TRBJ2-7	-	-	TRBV6-2/TRBV6-3	CASSWDRLGEQYF	TGTGCCAGCAGTTGGGACCGGCTTGGGGAGCAGTACTTC
TRBJ2-5	many	TRBD1	TRBV20-1	CSALGQGIETQYF	TGCAGTGCTCTGGGACAGGGGATAGAGACCCAGTACTTC
TRBJ1-4	few	TRBD1	TRBV27	CASRNRDRGTEKLFF	TGTGCCAGCAGAAACCGGGACAGGGGTACTGAAAAACTGTTTTTT
TRBJ1-6	-	-	TRBV14	CASSQGGNRAPLHF	TGTGCCAGCAGCCAAGGAGGGAACAGGGCACCCCTCCACTTT
TRBJ1-2	-	-	TRBV20-1	CSARERGGYTF	TGCAGTGCTAGAGAAAGGGGTGGCTACACCTTC
TRBJ2-1	many	TRBD2	TRBV29-1	CSYCRLADDEQFF	TGCAGCTATTGTAGGCTAGCGGACGATGAGCAGTTCTTC
TRBJ2-7	many	-	TRBV10-2	CASSERFGRLTYEQYF	TGCGCCAGCAGTGAGAGGTTCGGTAGATTGACCTACGAGCAGTACTTC
TRBJ2-7	few	-	TRBV7-2	CASSPTGTPASEQYF	TGTGCCAGCAGCCCAACCGGGACCCCAGCCAGCGAGCAGTACTTC
TRBJ1-4	-	-	TRBV7-4	CASSLERDNEEKRFF	TGTGCCAGCAGCTTAGAGAGGGACAACGAAGAAAAACGGTTTTTT
TRBJ2-7	-	-	TRBV7-2	CASSAGQSSSEQYF	TGTGCCAGCAGCGCCGGACAGTCATCTAGCGAGCAGTACTTC